The 14 T cell receptor beta chains below all came from one sample that was sequenced in a study of identical twins. TCRdb re-called the 5' RACE reads with MiXCR, one entry per CDR3 protein. The profile shows around 1.7 million distinct CDR3 sequences, less than 35% of them singletons. Sequenced input: cord blood. The receptors come from a newborn girl in good health.

The J gene is TRBJ1-2, the V gene TRBV20-1, with unresolved D. Germline values: CDR1 DFQATT, CDR2 SNEGSKA (reference sequence). The germline V and J ends were trimmed by 4 bases and 2 bases, with 14 bases remaining between them. The CDR3 contains 14 residues. For the CDR3, the DNA is TGCAGTGCTAAACACCCCTGGGGAAACTATGGCTACACCTTC. This translates into CSAKHPWGNYGYTF.

This clonotype came up a few times. The J gene is TRBJ1-2, the V gene TRBV12-3 or TRBV12-4; D remains unclear. CDR3 size: 14 residues. Trimming took 5 bases from V and 5 from J, leaving 15 bases between them. CDR3 protein: CASSLKSGIYGYTF. The CDR3 nucleotides read TGTGCCAGCAGTCTAAAATCCGGGATTTATGGCTACACCTTC.

This clonotype showed up many times. The chain has TRBV2 and TRBJ2-1; 9 bases line up with TRBD2. The CDR3 is 15 residues long. The ends lost 6 bases at V and 4 bases at J; junction bases unmatched: 7. Looked up from germline, CDR1 is SNHLY and CDR2 is FYNNEI. This chain's CDR3 is CASRPLAGVYNEQFF. As DNA, the CDR3 is TGTGCCAGCAGGCCACTAGCGGGCGTTTACAATGAGCAGTTCTTC.

This clonotype appeared a few times. This sequence joins TRBV9 and TRBJ2-7; no clear D gene. This CDR3 region has 14 residues. V was cut by 0 bases and J by 3 bases, with 10 bases left in between. Germline CDR1 SGDLS, CDR2 YYNGEE. The CDR3 loop reads CASSVGPLYYEQYF. In DNA, the CDR3 is TGTGCCAGCAGCGTAGGGCCATTATACTACGAGCAGTACTTC.

This clonotype was found a few times. Mismatch with germline at one junction end may stem from a read error. This chain connects TRBV2 to TRBJ2-3; 8 positions match TRBD1. The CDR3 is 13 residues long. In germline, CDR1 is SNHLY, CDR2 FYNNEI. The CDR3 here is CASSPGGPDAQYF. DNA of the CDR3: TGTGCCAGCAGCCCAGGGGGCCCAGATGCGCAGTATTTT.

This clonotype was counted only a few times. This chain uses TRBV3-1 with TRBJ2-4; the match to TRBD2 covers 7 bases. Germline assignment: CDR1 LGHDT and CDR2 YNNKEL (reference sequence). The V and J ends lost 1 base and 1 base, in that order; junction bases with no gene match: 13. The CDR3 loop spans 19 amino acids. CDR3 region: CASSQGVRIGGLAKNIQYF. For the CDR3, the DNA is TGTGCCAGCAGCCAAGGGGTCCGTATCGGGGGGTTGGCCAAAAACATTCAGTACTTC.

As concerns this clonotype: One end of the junction does not line up with germline, which may come from a read error. V gene TRBV12-3 or TRBV12-4 combines with J gene TRBJ2-3, with TRBD2 identical over 12 bases. This CDR3 is 15 amino acids long. The CDR3 loop is CASSPRLAGADAQYF. CDR3 DNA sequence: TGTGCCAGCAGTCCTAGACTAGCGGGAGCAGATGCGCAGTATTTT.

This clonotype has only a few counts. V and J are TRBV5-1 and TRBJ2-3; the match to TRBD2 covers 11 bases. Per the germline V gene, CDR1 is SGHRS and CDR2 is YFSETQ. The CDR3 runs 17 residues. Trimming removed 0 bases from V and 4 bases from J; junction bases left unmatched: 7. In DNA, the CDR3 is TGCGCCAGCAGCTTGGTAGCGGGAGGGCCAGAAGCAGATACGCAGTATTTT. It translates to CASSLVAGGPEADTQYF.

The rearrangement joins TRBV3-1 to TRBJ1-3; 9 nucleotides agree with TRBD1. The CDR3 totals 14 residues. After removal of 5 bases from V and 4 bases from J, the junction contained 3 bases not matched to a gene. CDR1 is LGHDT and CDR2 is YNNKEL in the germline V gene (reference sequence). In DNA form, the CDR3 reads TGTGCCAGCAGCGGGACAGGGTACGGAAACACCATATATTTT. Protein product: CASSGTGYGNTIYF.

There are a few counts of this clonotype. The chain joins TRBV25-1 to TRBJ1-2; a possible D gene is TRBD1 (6 bases). The V gene's germline CDR1 is MGHDK and CDR2 SYGVNS. Trimming left V 0 bases short and J 3 bases short, with 8 bases between. The CDR3 has 14 amino acids. The CDR3 sequence is CASSEYAGDYGYTF. The CDR3 region has the DNA TGTGCCAGCAGTGAATATGCAGGGGACTATGGCTACACCTTC.

The genes are TRBV29-1 and TRBJ2-1; either TRBD1 or TRBD2 may supply D (5 bases each). The J call may be faulty, since TRBJ2-7 better matches the DNA end. CDR1 and CDR2 (germline): SQVTM, ANQGSEA. The CDR3 runs to 13 residues. CDR3 in amino acids: CSVEGGVYNEQYF. The CDR3 region has the DNA TGCAGCGTTGAAGGAGGGGTATACAATGAGCAGTACTTC.

This clonotype was seen a handful of times. The V call is TRBV20-1, the J call TRBJ2-7, with D tentatively TRBD1 or TRBD2 (5 bases each). There are 13 residues in the CDR3. Germline V gives CDR1 DFQATT, CDR2 SNEGSKA (reference sequence). V shed 7 bases and J shed 2 bases, with 15 bases lying between them. In DNA form, the CDR3 reads TGCAGTGAAATGAGAGGGACGACCTACGAGCAGTACTTC. Protein product: CSEMRGTTYEQYF.

J is TRBJ2-7 and V is TRBV27; D might be TRBD1 or TRBD2, each matching 5 bases. The length of the CDR3 is 14 residues. CDR1 MNHEY and CDR2 SMNVEV come from the germline V gene (reference sequence). V lost 2 bases, J lost 2 bases, and 10 bases lay in between. CDR3 in DNA: TGTGCCAGCAGTTTACGAGGGGTCGCCTACGAGCAGTACTTC. Translating gives CASSLRGVAYEQYF.

The chain uses TRBV27 and TRBJ2-1; 14 bases are a match to TRBD2. Germline-derived CDR1 and CDR2 are MNHEY and SMNVEV (reference sequence). There are 15 residues in the CDR3. V lost 5 bases and J lost 8; bases outside the gene matches: 5. The CDR3 nucleotides are TGTGCCAGCAGTCCGACTAGCGGGAGGGGCGATGAGCAGTTCTTC. This gives the protein CASSPTSGRGDEQFF.